The entry below describes one T cell receptor (beta chain). Its antigen is not known. The sample is drawn from a study of radiotherapy plus CTLA-4 blockade in lung cancer. Background on the study: Of the patients, about 20% showed objective responses and roughly 34% attained disease control. Study-wide results and caveats: The study found tumor-derived TCR clones expanded in blood after radiotherapy plus ipilimumab. Early clone dynamics of blood T cells, plus interferon-beta, reportedly predicted response best.

Here immunoSEQ multiplex PCR was the method, and the copy in TCRdb shows in-frame clones only, minus some. The sample lists over 80,000 clones, 75% to 90% occurring once. The V end lost 3 bases, the J end lost 2 bases, and 20 bases lay between the germline ends. CDR1 is PRHDT and CDR2 is FYEKMQ in the germline V gene (reference sequence). CDR3 length: 17 residues. Each patient with chemo-refractory metastatic non-small-cell lung cancer was treated with focal radiation plus CTLA-4 blockade using ipilimumab. The chain carries TRBV13 and TRBJ2-7; tentative D call: TRBD2 (5 bases). The TCR was taken from a human donor with non-small cell lung cancer who had stable disease on radiotherapy plus ipilimumab. The material sequenced was peripheral blood, taken from a patient treated with radiotherapy plus ipilimumab. CDR3 loop: CASSFRVARDGAYEQYF. In DNA, the CDR3 is TGTGCCAGCAGCTTCCGAGTTGCGAGGGATGGGGCCTACGAGCAGTACTTC.